This T cell receptor beta chain is from a study of shared clonotypes between healthy human individuals. Across the whole study: Per donor, CD8 memory used one plate, CD8 naive used two, CD4 memory used three and CD4 naive used three.

The CDR3 totals 11 residues. Germline V gene data show CDR1 as DFQATT and CDR2 as SNEGSKA (reference sequence). V lost 3 bases and J 3 bases, leaving 6 bases between the germline ends. Nashville, Tennessee was home to all donors, who were Caucasian adults. With respect to this clone: Its antigen is unidentified. Other DNA variants within this sample encode the same CDR3.

Whole-study findings and limits: Enrolling few donors narrowed the genetic and exposure-history diversity that was represented. The four-donor shared clonotypes exceeded non-shared clonotypes in generation probability, with non-shared ones scoring lower.

Sequencing used immunoSEQ multiplex PCR; TCRdb keeps in-frame clones, though not all of them. This sample has some 2.4 million clones; under 95% occur once, and the top ten carry around 0.37%. This sequence joins TRBV20-1 and TRBJ2-7, with D perhaps TRBD1 or TRBD2 (5 bases each). The sequence was obtained from a man between 18 and 29 years old in good health. Some clones in this sample may be carry-over from other donors' samples. Source material: naive CD4+ T cells from PBMCs. The subset is: CD45RA+ positively selected. CDR3 amino acids: CSARGDYEQYF. In DNA form, the CDR3 reads TGCAGTGCTAGGGGGGACTACGAGCAGTACTTC.